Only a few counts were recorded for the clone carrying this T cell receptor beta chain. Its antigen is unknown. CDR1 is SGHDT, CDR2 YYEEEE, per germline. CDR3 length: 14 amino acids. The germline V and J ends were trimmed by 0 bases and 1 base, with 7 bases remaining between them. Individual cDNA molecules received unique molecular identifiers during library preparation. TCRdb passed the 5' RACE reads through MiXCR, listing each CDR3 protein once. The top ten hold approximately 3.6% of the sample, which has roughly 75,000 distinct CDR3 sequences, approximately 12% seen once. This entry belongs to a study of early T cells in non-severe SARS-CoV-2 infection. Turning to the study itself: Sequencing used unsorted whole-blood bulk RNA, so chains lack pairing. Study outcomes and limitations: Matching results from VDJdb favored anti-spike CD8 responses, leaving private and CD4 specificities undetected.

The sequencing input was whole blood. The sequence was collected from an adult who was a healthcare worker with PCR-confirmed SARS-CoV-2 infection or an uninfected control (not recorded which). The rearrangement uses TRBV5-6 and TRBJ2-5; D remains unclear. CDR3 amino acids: CASSLVQTQETQYF. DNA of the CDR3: TGTGCCAGCAGCTTGGTTCAGACCCAAGAGACCCAGTACTTC.